This T cell receptor beta chain stems from a study of CD8 T cell repertoires and HIV-1 epitope variants. Across the study: Epitopes were three Gag families plus Nef HW9 and YT9. An uncultured baseline aliquot held 1M T cells.

Using immunoSEQ multiplex PCR, the repertoire was profiled, and TCRdb retains in-frame clones only, with some absent. The table records thousands of clones, around 64% of them present only once. CDR3 size: 14 residues. V lost 5 bases to trimming and J lost 6 bases; unmatched junction nucleotides: 9. The germline CDR1 and CDR2 sequences are MDHEN and SYDVKM. This clone is medium-sized by share. The antigen is unknown. The origin of this receptor is a male donor with HIV. Material for sequencing was cultured CD8+ T cells derived from PBMCs. This chain uses TRBV28 with TRBJ2-7, with TRBD2 matching over 8 bases. The CDR3 coding sequence is TGTGCCAGCAGTCCGGAAGCGGGAGTAAGCGAGCAGTACTTC. This translates into CASSPEAGVSEQYF.